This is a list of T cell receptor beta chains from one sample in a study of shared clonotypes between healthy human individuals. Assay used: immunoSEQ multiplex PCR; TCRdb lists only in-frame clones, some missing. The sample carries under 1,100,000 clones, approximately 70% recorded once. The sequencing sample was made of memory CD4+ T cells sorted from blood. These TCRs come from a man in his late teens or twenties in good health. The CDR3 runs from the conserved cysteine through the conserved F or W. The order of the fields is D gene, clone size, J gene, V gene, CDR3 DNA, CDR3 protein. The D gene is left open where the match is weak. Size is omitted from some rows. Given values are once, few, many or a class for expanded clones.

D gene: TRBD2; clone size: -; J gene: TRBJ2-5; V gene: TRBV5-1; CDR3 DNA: TGCGCCAGCAGCTCCCTGAGCGGGGGGGAAGAGACCCAGTACTTC; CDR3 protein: CASSSLSGGEETQYF
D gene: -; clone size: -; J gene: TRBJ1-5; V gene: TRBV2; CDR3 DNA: TGTGCCAGCAGTGATGCAGGGCTTCAGCCCCAGCATTTT; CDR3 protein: CASSDAGLQPQHF
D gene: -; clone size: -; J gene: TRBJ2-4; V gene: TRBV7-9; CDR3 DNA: TGTGCCAGCAGACCAGACTTACCCAAAAACATTCAGTACTTC; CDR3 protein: CASRPDLPKNIQYF
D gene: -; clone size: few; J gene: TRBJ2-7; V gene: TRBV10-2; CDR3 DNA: TGCGCCAGCAGTGAGCGTCGGGGCGGAATAACTCCCGAGCAGTACTTC; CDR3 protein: CASSERRGGITPEQYF
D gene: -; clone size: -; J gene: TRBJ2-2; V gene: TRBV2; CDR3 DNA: TGTGCCAGCAGTGAAGCATGGGGGGCTATAACCGGGGAGCTGTTTTTT; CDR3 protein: CASSEAWGAITGELFF
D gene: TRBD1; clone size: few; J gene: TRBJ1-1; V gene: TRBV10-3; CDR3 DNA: TGTGCCATCAGTGCACAGGGGACGGGTACTGAAGCTTTCTTT; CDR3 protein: CAISAQGTGTEAFF
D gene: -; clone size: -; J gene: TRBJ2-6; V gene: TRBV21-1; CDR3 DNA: TGCGACAGCACGTTATTGGGACAAAGGAGCTCTGGGGCCAACGTCCTGACTTTC; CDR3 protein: CDSTLLGQRSSGANVLTF
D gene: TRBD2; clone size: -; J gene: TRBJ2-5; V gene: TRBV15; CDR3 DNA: TGTGCCACCAGCAGAGATCGGGGGGGAGACTTTATGAAAGAGACCCAGTACTTC; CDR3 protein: CATSRDRGGDFMKETQYF
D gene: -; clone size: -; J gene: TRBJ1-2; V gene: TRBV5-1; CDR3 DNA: TGCGCCAGCAGCTTGAGAGGGAACGGTGGCTACACCTTC; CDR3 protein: CASSLRGNGGYTF
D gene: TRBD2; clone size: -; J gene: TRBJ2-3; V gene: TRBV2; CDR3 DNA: TGTGCCAGCAGTCTAGCGGGACTTAGCACAGATACGCAGTATTTT; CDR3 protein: CASSLAGLSTDTQYF
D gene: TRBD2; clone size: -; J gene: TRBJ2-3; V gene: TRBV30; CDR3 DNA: TGTGCCTGCGCCGCTAGCGGGGGGAGGGGAGATACGCAGTATTTT; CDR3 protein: CACAASGGRGDTQYF
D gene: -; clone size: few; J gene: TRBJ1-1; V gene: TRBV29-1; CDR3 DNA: TGCAGCGTATTGGGGGTGAACACTGAAGCTTTCTTT; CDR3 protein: CSVLGVNTEAFF
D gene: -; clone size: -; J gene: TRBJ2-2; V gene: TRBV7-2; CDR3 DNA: TGTGCCAGCAGCTTAGTGGCGGGACAAAGCACCGGGGAGCTGTTTTTT; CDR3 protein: CASSLVAGQSTGELFF
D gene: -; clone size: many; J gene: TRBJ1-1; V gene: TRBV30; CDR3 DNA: TGTGCCTGGACGGAACAGAACACTGAAGCTTTCTTT; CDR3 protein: CAWTEQNTEAFF
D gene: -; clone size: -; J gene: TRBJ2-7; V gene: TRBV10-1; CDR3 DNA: TGCGCCAGCAGTGGTGACCGACCCCCCTACGAGCAGTACTTC; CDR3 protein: CASSGDRPPYEQYF
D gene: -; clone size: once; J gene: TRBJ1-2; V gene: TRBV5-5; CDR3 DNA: TGTGCCAGCAGCTTGGGGTATTTTAATAGTGGCTACACCTTC; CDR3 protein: CASSLGYFNSGYTF
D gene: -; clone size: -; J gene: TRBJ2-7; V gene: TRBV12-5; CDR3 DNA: TGTGCTAGTGGTTTGTATACCGGGGCCGGGGACTACGAGCAGTACTTC; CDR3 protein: CASGLYTGAGDYEQYF
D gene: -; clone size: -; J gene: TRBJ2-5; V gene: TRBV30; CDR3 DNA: TGTGCCTGGAGTGTTTCCGGGGGTCAAGAGACCCAGTACTTC; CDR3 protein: CAWSVSGGQETQYF
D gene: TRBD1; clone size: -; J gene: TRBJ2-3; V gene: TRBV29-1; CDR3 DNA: TGCAGCGTTAAGACTTCGGGACAGTCCTCTAGCACAGATACGCAGTATTTT; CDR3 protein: CSVKTSGQSSSTDTQYF
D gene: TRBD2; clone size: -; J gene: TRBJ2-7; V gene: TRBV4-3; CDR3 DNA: TGCGCCAGCAGCCAATCACTAGCGCCAGGAGTTGGGCAGTACTTC; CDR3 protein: CASSQSLAPGVGQYF
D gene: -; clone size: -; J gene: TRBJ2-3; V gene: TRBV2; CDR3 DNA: TGTGCCAGCTCACAGCTACGCTGGGATACGCAGTATTTT; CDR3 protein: CASSQLRWDTQYF
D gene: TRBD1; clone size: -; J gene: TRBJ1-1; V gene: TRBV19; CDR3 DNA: TGTGCCAGCAAGACAGGGGTGAACACTGAAGCTTTCTTT; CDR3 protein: CASKTGVNTEAFF
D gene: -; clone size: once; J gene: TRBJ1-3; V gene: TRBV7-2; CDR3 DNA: TGTGCCAGCAGCTTCCAGGGTACAGGAGGAAACACCATATATTTT; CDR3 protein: CASSFQGTGGNTIYF
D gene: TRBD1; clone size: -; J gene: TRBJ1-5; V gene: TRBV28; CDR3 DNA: TGTGCCAGCAGGGGCGGTGGGACAGCAAATCAGCCCCAGCATTTT; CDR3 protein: CASRGGGTANQPQHF
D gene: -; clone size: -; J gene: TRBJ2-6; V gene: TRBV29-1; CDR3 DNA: TGCAGCGTCCGGGACCCGGCTGGGGCCAACGTCCTGACTTTC; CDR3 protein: CSVRDPAGANVLTF
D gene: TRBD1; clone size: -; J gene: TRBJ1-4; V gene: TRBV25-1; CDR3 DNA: TGTGCCAGCAGTGCACCGACAGGGACTAATGAAAAACTGTTTTTT; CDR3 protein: CASSAPTGTNEKLFF
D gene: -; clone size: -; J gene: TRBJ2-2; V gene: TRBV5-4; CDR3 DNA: TGTGCCAGCAGCTTGGTCGGCGGGAACACCGGGGAGCTGTTTTTT; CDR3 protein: CASSLVGGNTGELFF
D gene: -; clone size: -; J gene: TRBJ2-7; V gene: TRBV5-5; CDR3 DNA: TGTGCCAGCAGCCCGAGTGGGATGGAGTTCTACGAGCAGTACTTC; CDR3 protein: CASSPSGMEFYEQYF
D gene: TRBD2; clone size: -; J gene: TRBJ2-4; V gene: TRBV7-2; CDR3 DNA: TGTGCCAGCAGCTTATTGGTTAGCGGGAGTAAAAACATTCAGTACTTC; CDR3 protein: CASSLLVSGSKNIQYF
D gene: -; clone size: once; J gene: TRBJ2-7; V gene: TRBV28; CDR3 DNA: TGTGCCAGCAGTTTATTGGGGAGGGAGCAGTACTTC; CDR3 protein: CASSLLGREQYF
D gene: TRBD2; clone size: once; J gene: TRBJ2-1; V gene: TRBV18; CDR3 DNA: TGTGCCAGCTCACCACCGGTCTCTAGCGGGGACAATGAGCAGTTCTTC; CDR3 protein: CASSPPVSSGDNEQFF
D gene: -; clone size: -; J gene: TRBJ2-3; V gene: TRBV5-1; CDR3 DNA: TGCGCCAGCAGCTTGAGCAGAAGCACAGATACGCAGTATTTT; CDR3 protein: CASSLSRSTDTQYF
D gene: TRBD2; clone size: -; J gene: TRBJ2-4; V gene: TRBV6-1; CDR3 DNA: TGTGCCAGCAGTGAAGTGAGCGGGAGGGGAGTCAAAAACATTCAGTACTTC; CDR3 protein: CASSEVSGRGVKNIQYF
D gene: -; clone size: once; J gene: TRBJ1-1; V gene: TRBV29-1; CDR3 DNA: TGCAGCGTTGAAGAAGTAGGTTGGGGCACTGAAGCTTTCTTT; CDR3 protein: CSVEEVGWGTEAFF
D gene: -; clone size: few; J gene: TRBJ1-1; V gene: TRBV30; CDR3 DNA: TGTGCCTTTGCTCGACAGGCGAACACTGAAGCTTTCTTT; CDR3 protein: CAFARQANTEAFF
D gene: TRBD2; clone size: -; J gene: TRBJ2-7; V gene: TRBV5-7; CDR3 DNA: TGTGCCAGCAGCACGACCCCGGGACTAGCGGACTACGAGCAGTACTTC; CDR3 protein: CASSTTPGLADYEQYF
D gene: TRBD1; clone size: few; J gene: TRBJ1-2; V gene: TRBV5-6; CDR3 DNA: TGTGCCAGCAGCCAGGACAGGGTGATTGGCTACACCTTC; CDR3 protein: CASSQDRVIGYTF
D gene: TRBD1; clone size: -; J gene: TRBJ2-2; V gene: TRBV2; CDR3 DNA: TGTGCCAGCAGACCAAGGACAGGGCGGAAGACCGGGGAGCTGTTTTTT; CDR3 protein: CASRPRTGRKTGELFF
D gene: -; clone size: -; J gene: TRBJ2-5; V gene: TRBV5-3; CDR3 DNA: TGTGCCAGAAGCTTGGCAGCAAGGGGGGCAGAGACCCAGTACTTC; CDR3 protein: CARSLAARGAETQYF